The entry below describes one T cell receptor (beta chain). Its antigen is unknown. Base qualities are not provided; no much larger clone lies one nucleotide away. This specimen comes from a study of blood T cell repertoires in COVID-19 (dated by TCRdb to 2020 to 2021). Concerning the study at large: Samples from collaborators originated in the United States, Italy and Spain and spanned both the acute and convalescent phases of COVID-19. The material from the prospective study consisted of cDNA or gDNA derived from T cells, B-cell-depleted T cells, or PBMCs. Where HLA class I and class II types were available, the types were taken from metadata supplied by the sample provider, not from assay-based typing. Samples came from the ongoing ImmuneRACE study (first 160 participants) plus 1,254 subjects from 6 global collaborators. The repertoires were released in a freely available public database meant as a resource for research on the immune response to SARS-CoV-2. A de-identified subject ID, COVID-19 status, age in years and sex were almost always included in the sample metadata. Deeply sampled blood TCRbeta repertoires from subjects exposed to, actively infected with, or recovered from COVID-19 were included in the dataset.

The cysteine opens and the phenylalanine closes a CDR3 of 16 amino acids. Only CDR3 DNA remains: 48 bases, in frame from the first base. V loses 0 bases, J loses 0 bases, and the germline ends lie 9 bases apart. Looking up the germline V gene yields CDR1 KGHSH and CDR2 LQKENI. Results and caveats for the whole study, not just this receptor: The quantity of clinical and demographic metadata differed by source and by participant and was supplied without curation.

In Seattle, one collaborating source enrolled patients while the infection was active and tracked those patients longitudinally over the course of disease. Each collaborating institution followed its own protocols to collect whole blood in K2EDTA tubes. For TCRbeta analysis, collaborators shipped samples as frozen whole blood, isolated PBMCs, or DNA extracted from either of those sample types. TCRbeta CDR3 regions were amplified from genomic DNA by means of the immunoSEQ Assay, a bias-controlled multiplex PCR. The source study handled its data this way. Within the assay, amplification of reference gene primers was used to estimate how many nucleated cells each sample contained. Sequence reads were collapsed and filtered to measure the absolute abundance of every unique TCRbeta CDR3 rearrangement. For each sample, productive Simpson clonality was calculated as the square root of Simpson's diversity index over productive rearrangements. TCRdb's version of the immuneACCESS table is confined to in-frame rearrangements and falls short of the full clone set. An unresolved V gene accounts for under half of the shortfall where checked; the remainder is of unknown origin. That table is the source of V, J and clone size, and D and trimming were worked out from the DNA. This sample comprises roughly 300,000 clones, approximately 87% of them detected only once. The biggest ten clones account for about 12% of the sample.

The chain joins TRBV18 to TRBJ2-1, with TRBD2 perhaps the D gene, on 7 matching bases. This clonotype originated in a woman younger than 45 with COVID-19, enrolled during active disease. The source material was peripheral blood. The DNA sequence follows: TGTGCCAGCTCACCACCGGGGGGGCCCTCCTACAATGAGCAGTTCTTC. This encodes CASSPPGGPSYNEQFF.